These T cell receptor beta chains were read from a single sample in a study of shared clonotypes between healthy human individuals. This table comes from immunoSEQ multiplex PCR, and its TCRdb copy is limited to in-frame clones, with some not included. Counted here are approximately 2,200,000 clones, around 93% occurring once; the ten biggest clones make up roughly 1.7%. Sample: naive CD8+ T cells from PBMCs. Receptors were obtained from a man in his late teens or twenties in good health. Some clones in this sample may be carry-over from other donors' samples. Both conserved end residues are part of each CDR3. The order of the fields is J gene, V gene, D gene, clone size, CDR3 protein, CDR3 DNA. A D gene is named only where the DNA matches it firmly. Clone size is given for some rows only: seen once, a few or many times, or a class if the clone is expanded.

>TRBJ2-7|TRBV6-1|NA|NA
CASEGYYEQYF
TGTGCCTCGGAGGGGTACTACGAGCAGTACTTC
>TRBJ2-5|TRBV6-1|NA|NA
CASSEQASREETQYF
TGTGCCAGCAGTGAACAGGCCAGTAGGGAGGAGACCCAGTACTTC
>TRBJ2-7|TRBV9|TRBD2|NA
CASSAGLAGLREQYF
TGTGCCAGCAGCGCCGGACTAGCGGGACTGCGCGAGCAGTACTTC
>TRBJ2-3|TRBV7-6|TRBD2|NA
CASSSGLAADTQYF
TGTGCCAGCAGCTCAGGACTAGCAGCAGATACGCAGTATTTT
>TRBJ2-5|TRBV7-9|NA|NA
CASSLAQGRGQETQYF
TGTGCCAGCAGCTTAGCGCAGGGGAGGGGTCAAGAGACCCAGTACTTC
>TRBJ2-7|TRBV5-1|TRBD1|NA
CASSLAGGEQYF
TGCGCCAGCAGCTTGGCAGGGGGCGAGCAGTACTTC
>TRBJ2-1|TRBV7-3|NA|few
CASAGSGYNEQFF
TGTGCCAGCGCCGGGAGCGGATACAATGAGCAGTTCTTC
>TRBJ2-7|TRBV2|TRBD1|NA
CASSAPGQGDEQYF
TGTGCCAGCAGTGCGCCGGGACAGGGTGACGAGCAGTACTTC
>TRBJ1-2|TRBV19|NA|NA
CASSSSGQDYGYTF
TGTGCCAGTAGTTCGTCCGGTCAGGACTATGGCTACACCTTC
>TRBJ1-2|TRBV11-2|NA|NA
CASSHRDYLYGYTF
TGTGCCAGCAGCCATCGGGATTATCTCTATGGCTACACCTTC
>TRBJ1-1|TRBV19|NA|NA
CASSIDLDMNTEAFF
TGTGCCAGTAGTATAGATCTAGATATGAACACTGAAGCTTTCTTT
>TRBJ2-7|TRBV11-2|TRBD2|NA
CASSSPGLAGEVKYF
TGTGCCAGCAGCTCCCCGGGACTAGCGGGAGAGGTGAAATACTTC
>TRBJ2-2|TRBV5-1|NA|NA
CASRWNTGELFF
TGCGCCAGCAGGTGGAACACCGGGGAGCTGTTTTTT